The next 18 T cell receptor beta chains were all read from a single sample in a study of blood T cell repertoires in COVID-19. Some clones are missing from TCRdb's copy, which holds only in-frame ones; the method was immunoSEQ multiplex PCR. Among 45,000 to 50,000 clones, approximately 88% were seen once, and the ten largest hold less than 75%. The sequencing input was peripheral blood. The receptor source for this set is a man between 65 and 85 years old with acute or convalescent COVID-19.

The genes are TRBV7-9 and TRBJ1-2, with 7 nucleotides matching TRBD1. The V and J ends lost 4 bases and 4 bases, in that order; junction bases with no gene match: 9. Germline V CDR1 and CDR2: SEHNR, FQNEAQ (reference sequence). The CDR3 is 15 amino acids. CDR3 in amino acids: CASSSNQGVSYGYTF. Written as DNA, the CDR3 is TGTGCCAGCAGCTCAAACCAGGGGGTCTCCTATGGCTACACCTTC.

J is TRBJ2-1 and V is TRBV25-1, with 10 bases matching TRBD1. The V gene end was trimmed by 4 bases and the J gene end by 7 bases; junction bases not matched to a gene: 4. CDR1 is MGHDK and CDR2 is SYGVNS in the germline V gene. There are 14 residues in the CDR3. The chain's CDR3 is CASSGRQGANEQFF. DNA of the CDR3: TGTGCCAGCAGTGGTCGACAGGGGGCAAATGAGCAGTTCTTC.

This chain uses TRBV7-9 with TRBJ1-6; the D is unclear. The CDR3 consists of 12 residues. Germline assignment: CDR1 SEHNR and CDR2 FQNEAQ (reference sequence). Trimming stripped 5 bases from V and 10 bases from J, with 9 bases between. CDR3 residues: CASSPVLSPLHF. The CDR3 nucleotides read TGTGCCAGCAGCCCCGTATTATCACCCCTCCACTTT.

The chain combines TRBV6-5 with TRBJ1-1; 9 positions agree with TRBD1. There are 15 residues in the CDR3. The germline V gene has CDR1 MNHEY and CDR2 SVGAGI. V trimming: 6 bases; J trimming: 2 bases; junction bases outside the gene matches: 7. The CDR3 DNA reads TGTGCCAGCAGCTACAGGGGGCCGAGAAACACTGAAGCTTTCTTT. It encodes CASSYRGPRNTEAFF.

This chain joins TRBV29-1 and TRBJ1-3, with 7 positions matching TRBD1. The CDR3 extends over 13 amino acids. Losses at the gene ends were 4 bases for V and 4 bases for J; bases not matched to a gene: 4. CDR1 and CDR2 (germline): SQVTM, ANQGSEA. CDR3 loop: CSVGQGMGNTIYF. The DNA for the CDR3 is TGCAGCGTTGGACAGGGCATGGGAAACACCATATATTTT.

V gene TRBV28 combines with J gene TRBJ2-7; 12 bases agree with TRBD2. Unmatched junction bases numbered 8, after V lost 4 bases and J lost 7 bases. Germline-derived CDR1 and CDR2 are MDHEN and SYDVKM. This CDR3 contains 15 residues. The CDR3 DNA follows: TGTGCCAGCAGTTCGCTAGCGGGAGGGCCGGGGGAGCAGTACTTC. It specifies CASSSLAGGPGEQYF.

The chain joins TRBV6-6 to TRBJ1-4; D is unclear. The length of the CDR3 is 15 residues. Germline V gene lookup returns CDR1 MNHNY and CDR2 SVGAGI (reference sequence). Deletions cut 10 bases from V and 0 bases from J, with 15 bases between. CDR3 in amino acids: CATFGAAATNEKLFF. In nucleotides, the CDR3 is TGTGCCACATTTGGCGCGGCTGCAACTAATGAAAAACTGTTTTTT.

J is TRBJ2-4 and V is TRBV7-2, with TRBD2 as a possible D gene (6 bases). The ends were cut back, 1 base at V and 1 base at J, with 8 bases in the middle. This CDR3 has 15 amino acids. Germline V CDR1 and CDR2: SGHTA, FQGNSA. This chain's CDR3 is CASSLDRGAKNIQYF. CDR3 in DNA: TGTGCCAGCAGCTTAGACCGGGGGGCCAAAAACATTCAGTACTTC. The whole variable domain, remainder taken from reference TRBV7-2 and TRBJ2-4, is GAGVSQSPSNKVTEKGKDVELRCDPISGHTALYWYRQSLGQGLEFLIYFQGNSAPDKSGLPSDRFSAERTGGSVSTLTIQRTQQEDSAVYLCASSLDRGAKNIQYFGAGTRLSVL.

This clone has only one observation. This sequence joins TRBV27 and TRBJ2-5; D may be TRBD2 (7 bases). Trimming cost V 3 bases and J 2 bases, with 13 bases left between them. The CDR3 sequence is 15 residues long. Per the germline V gene, CDR1 is MNHEY and CDR2 is SMNVEV (reference sequence). The CDR3 DNA is TGTGCCAGCAGTTTGGGGGGGGCTAAACAAGAGACCCAGTACTTC. The encoded protein is CASSLGGAKQETQYF.

This CDR3 reads CSVGGQGDSEQFF. CDR3 in DNA: TGCAGCGTTGGGGGGCAGGGGGATAGTGAGCAGTTCTTC. V and J are TRBV29-1 and TRBJ2-1, with 7 bases lining up with TRBD1. The CDR3 contains 13 residues. V shed 4 bases and J 9 bases; nucleotides not matched to a gene: 9. Germline loops: CDR1 SQVTM, CDR2 ANQGSEA.

CDR3 sequence reads: CASSSAVGNEQFF. The CDR3 DNA follows: TGTGCCAGCTCATCTGCGGTTGGAAATGAGCAGTTCTTC. The V gene is TRBV18, the J gene TRBJ2-1; D uncertain. The CDR3 has 13 amino acids. The V end lost 5 bases, the J end lost 7 bases, and 12 bases lay between the germline ends. The germline V gene has CDR1 KGHSH and CDR2 LQKENI.

The V call is TRBV25-1, the J call TRBJ2-5; TRBD1 matches 10 bases. Germline V gene data show CDR1 as MGHDK and CDR2 as SYGVNS. J lost 4 bases, V lost 6 bases, and 5 bases had no gene match. This CDR3 has 14 residues. The CDR3, as DNA: TGTGCCAGCAGACCGACAGGGGGCGCAGAGACCCAGTACTTC. Translation gives CASRPTGGAETQYF. Drawing the rest from reference TRBV25-1 and TRBJ2-5, the complete variable domain is EADIYQTPRYLVIGTGKKITLECSQTMGHDKMYWYQQDPGMELHLIHYSYGVNSTEKGDLSSESTVSRIRTEHFPLTLESARPSHTSQYLCASRPTGGAETQYFGPGTRLLVL.

The chain is built from TRBV2 and TRBJ2-1, with 10 bases that match TRBD2. Germline lookup yields CDR1 SNHLY and CDR2 FYNNEI. CDR3 length equals 14 residues. The CDR3 DNA reads as TGTGTCAGTCCTAGCGGGAGTAACTACAATGAGCAGTTCTTC. The encoded protein is CVSPSGSNYNEQFF.

The CDR3 nucleotides read TGTGCCAGCAGACTATCCGGGAGCGACTACGAGCAGTACTTC. Amino acids: CASRLSGSDYEQYF. The rearrangement links TRBV6-5 to TRBJ2-7, with D maybe TRBD2 (6 bases). The V end was cut by 6 bases, the J end by 3 bases, with 15 bases between. CDR3 length: 14 residues. Per germline, CDR1 MNHEY and CDR2 SVGAGI.

This chain links TRBV10-3 with TRBJ2-3, with 8 bases matching TRBD1. Losses at the gene ends were 6 bases for V and 1 base for J; bases not matched to a gene: 0. This CDR3 region has 13 residues. The germline V gene encodes CDR1 ENHRY and CDR2 SYGVKD. Written as DNA, the CDR3 is TGTGCCATCAGGGACAGGGGCACAGATACGCAGTATTTT. Translated: CAIRDRGTDTQYF.

The genes are TRBV5-1 and TRBJ2-1; possibly TRBD1 for D (6 bases). The CDR3 is 15 amino acids. V was shortened by 3 bases and J by 4 bases, with 14 bases between the two germline ends. In germline, CDR1 is SGHRS, CDR2 YFSETQ. CDR3 sequence reads: CASSYRENTYNEQFF. CDR3 DNA: TGCGCCAGCAGCTACAGGGAGAATACGTACAATGAGCAGTTCTTC.

The rearrangement uses TRBV3-1 (or the pseudogene TRBV3-2) and TRBJ2-5; D is ambiguous. The CDR3 totals 15 residues. The V gene lost 1 base and the J gene lost 2 bases, with 11 bases spanning the gap. Germline lookup yields CDR1 LGHDT and CDR2 YNNKEL (reference sequence). CDR3 nucleotides: TGTGCCAGCAGCCAAGGCTTCATACAACAAGAGACCCAGTACTTC. This gives the protein CASSQGFIQQETQYF.

V and J are TRBV7-9 and TRBJ2-6; TRBD2 agrees at 10 bases. With 5 bases clipped from V and 1 base from J, the junction kept 8 bases outside the gene matches. Per germline, CDR1 SEHNR and CDR2 FQNEAQ (reference sequence). The CDR3 covers 18 residues. The CDR3 region has the DNA TGTGCCAGCAGCGCAACTAGCGGGATTACTTCTGGGGCCAACGTCCTGACTTTC. Translated: CASSATSGITSGANVLTF.